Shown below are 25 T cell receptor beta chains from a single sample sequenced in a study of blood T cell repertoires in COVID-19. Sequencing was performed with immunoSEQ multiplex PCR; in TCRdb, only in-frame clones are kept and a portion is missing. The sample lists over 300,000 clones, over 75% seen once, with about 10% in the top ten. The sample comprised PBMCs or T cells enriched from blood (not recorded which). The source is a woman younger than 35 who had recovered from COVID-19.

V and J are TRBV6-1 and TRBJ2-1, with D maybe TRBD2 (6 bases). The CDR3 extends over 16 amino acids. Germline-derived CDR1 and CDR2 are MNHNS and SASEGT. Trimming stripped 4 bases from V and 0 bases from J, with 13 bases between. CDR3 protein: CASSVGTSYSYNEQFF. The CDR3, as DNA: TGTGCCAGCAGTGTGGGGACTTCTTACTCCTACAATGAGCAGTTCTTC.

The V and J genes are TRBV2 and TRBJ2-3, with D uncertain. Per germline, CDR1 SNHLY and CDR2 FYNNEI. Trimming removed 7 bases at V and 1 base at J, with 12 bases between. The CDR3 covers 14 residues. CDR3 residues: CASTLGSGTDTQYF. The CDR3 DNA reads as TGTGCCAGCACCCTAGGCTCTGGCACAGATACGCAGTATTTT.

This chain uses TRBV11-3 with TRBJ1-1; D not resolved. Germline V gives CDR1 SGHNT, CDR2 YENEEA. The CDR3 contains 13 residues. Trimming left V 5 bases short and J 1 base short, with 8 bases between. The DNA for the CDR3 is TGTGCCAGCAGCCGGCGGTGGAACACTGAAGCTTTCTTT. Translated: CASSRRWNTEAFF.

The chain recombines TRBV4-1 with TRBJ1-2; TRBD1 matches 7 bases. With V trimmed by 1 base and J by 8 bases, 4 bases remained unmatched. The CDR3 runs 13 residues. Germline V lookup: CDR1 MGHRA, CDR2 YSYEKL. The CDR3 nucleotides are TGCGCCAGCAGCCAAGCACAGGGGCAAGGCTACACCTTC. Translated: CASSQAQGQGYTF.

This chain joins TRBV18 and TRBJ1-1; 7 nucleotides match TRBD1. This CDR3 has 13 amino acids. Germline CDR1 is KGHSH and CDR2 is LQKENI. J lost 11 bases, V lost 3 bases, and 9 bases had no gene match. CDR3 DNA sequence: TGTGCCAGCTCACCGGATAGCGGGACAGCGGCTTTCTTT. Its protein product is CASSPDSGTAAFF.

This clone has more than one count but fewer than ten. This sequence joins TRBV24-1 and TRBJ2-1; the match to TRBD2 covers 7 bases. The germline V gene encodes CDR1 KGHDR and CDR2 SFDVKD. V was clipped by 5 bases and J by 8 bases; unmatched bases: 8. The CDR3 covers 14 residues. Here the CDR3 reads CATSATSVDDEQFF. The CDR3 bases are TGTGCCACCAGTGCCACTAGCGTTGACGATGAGCAGTTCTTC.

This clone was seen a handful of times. This CDR3 reads CASSLGPGGQEKLFF. The CDR3 DNA is TGTGCCAGCAGCTTGGGGCCAGGGGGGCAAGAAAAACTGTTTTTT. The gene calls are TRBV5-4 and TRBJ1-4; 7 bases line up with TRBD1. CDR3 size: 15 residues. V gave up 0 bases and J gave up 8 bases; unmatched junction bases: 7. The germline gives CDR1 SGHNT, CDR2 YYREEE (reference sequence). The whole variable domain, filled in from reference TRBV5-4 and TRBJ1-4, reads ETGVTQSPTHLIKTRGQQVTLRCSSQSGHNTVSWYQQALGQGPQFIFQYYREEENGRGNFPPRFSGLQFPNYSSELNVNALELDDSALYLCASSLGPGGQEKLFFGSGTQLSVL.

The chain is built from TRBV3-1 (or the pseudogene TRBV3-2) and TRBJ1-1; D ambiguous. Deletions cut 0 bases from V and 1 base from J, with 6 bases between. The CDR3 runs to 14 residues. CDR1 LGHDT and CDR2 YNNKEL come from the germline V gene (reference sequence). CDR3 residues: CASSQDGRNTEAFF. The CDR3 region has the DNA TGTGCCAGCAGCCAAGATGGGCGGAACACTGAAGCTTTCTTT.

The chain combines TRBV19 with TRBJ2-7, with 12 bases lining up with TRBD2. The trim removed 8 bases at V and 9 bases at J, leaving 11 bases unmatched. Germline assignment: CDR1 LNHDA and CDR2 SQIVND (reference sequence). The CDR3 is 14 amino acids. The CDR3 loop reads CASSEGLAGPGQYF. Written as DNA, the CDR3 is TGTGCCAGTTCGGAGGGACTAGCGGGCCCTGGGCAGTACTTC.

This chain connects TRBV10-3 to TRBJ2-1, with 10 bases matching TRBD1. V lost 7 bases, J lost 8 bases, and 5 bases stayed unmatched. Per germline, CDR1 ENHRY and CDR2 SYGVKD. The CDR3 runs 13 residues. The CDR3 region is CAIKGQGSDEQFF. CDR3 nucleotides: TGTGCCATCAAGGGACAGGGGAGCGATGAGCAGTTCTTC.

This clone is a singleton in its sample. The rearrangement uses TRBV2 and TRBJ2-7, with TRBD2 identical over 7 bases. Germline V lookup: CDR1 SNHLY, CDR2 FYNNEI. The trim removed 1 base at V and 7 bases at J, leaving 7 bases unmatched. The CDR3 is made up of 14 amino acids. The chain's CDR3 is CASSEGVAGWEQYF. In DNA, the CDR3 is TGTGCCAGCAGTGAAGGAGTAGCGGGTTGGGAGCAGTACTTC.

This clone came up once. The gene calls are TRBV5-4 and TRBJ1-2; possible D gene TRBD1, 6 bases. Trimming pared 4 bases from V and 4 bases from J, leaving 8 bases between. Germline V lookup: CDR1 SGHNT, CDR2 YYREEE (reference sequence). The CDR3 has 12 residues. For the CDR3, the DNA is TGTGCCAGCAGCACGGACAGCTATGGCTACACCTTC. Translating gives CASSTDSYGYTF. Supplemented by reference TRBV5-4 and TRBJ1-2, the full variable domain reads ETGVTQSPTHLIKTRGQQVTLRCSSQSGHNTVSWYQQALGQGPQFIFQYYREEENGRGNFPPRFSGLQFPNYSSELNVNALELDDSALYLCASSTDSYGYTFGSGTRLTVV.

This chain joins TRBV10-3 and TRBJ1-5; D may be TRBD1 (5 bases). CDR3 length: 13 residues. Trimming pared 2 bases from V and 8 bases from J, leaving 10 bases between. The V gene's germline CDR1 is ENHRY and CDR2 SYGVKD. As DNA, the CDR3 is TGTGCCATCAGTGAGAGGGGTTATGAGCCCCAGCATTTT. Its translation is CAISERGYEPQHF.

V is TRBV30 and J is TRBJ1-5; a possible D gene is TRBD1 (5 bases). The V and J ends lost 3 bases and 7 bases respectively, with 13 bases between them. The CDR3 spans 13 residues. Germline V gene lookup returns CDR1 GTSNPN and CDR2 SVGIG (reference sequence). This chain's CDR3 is CAWSAGSEQPQHF. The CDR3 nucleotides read TGTGCCTGGAGCGCAGGGTCGGAACAGCCCCAGCATTTT.

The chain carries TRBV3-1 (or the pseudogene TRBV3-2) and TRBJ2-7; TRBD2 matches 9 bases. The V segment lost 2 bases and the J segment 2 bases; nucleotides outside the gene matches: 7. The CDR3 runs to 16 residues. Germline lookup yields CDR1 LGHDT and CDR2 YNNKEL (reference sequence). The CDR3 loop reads CASSQFAGGAAYEQYF. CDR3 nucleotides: TGTGCCAGCAGCCAATTCGCGGGAGGGGCCGCCTACGAGCAGTACTTC.

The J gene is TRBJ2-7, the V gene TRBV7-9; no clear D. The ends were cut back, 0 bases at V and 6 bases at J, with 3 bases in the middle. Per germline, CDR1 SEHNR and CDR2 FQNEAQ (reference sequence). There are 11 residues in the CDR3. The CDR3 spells CASSLAREQYF. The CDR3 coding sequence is TGTGCCAGCAGCTTAGCGCGCGAGCAGTACTTC. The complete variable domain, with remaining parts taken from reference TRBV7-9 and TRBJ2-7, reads DTGVSQNPRHKITKRGQNVTFRCDPISEHNRLYWYRQTLGQGPEFLTYFQNEAQLEKSRLLSDRFSAERPKGSFSTLEIQRTEQGDSAMYLCASSLAREQYFGPGTRLTVT.

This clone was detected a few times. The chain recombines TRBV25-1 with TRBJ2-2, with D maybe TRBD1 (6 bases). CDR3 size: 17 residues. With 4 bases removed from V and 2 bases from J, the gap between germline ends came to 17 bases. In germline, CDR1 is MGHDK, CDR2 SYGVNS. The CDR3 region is CASSGRRGDINTGELFF. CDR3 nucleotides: TGTGCCAGCAGTGGACGACGAGGGGACATTAACACCGGGGAGCTGTTTTTT.

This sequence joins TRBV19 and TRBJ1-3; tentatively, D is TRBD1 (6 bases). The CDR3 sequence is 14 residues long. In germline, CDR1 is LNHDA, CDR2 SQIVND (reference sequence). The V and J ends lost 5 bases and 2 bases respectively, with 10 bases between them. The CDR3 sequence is CASSPRTAGNTIYF. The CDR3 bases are TGTGCCAGTAGTCCGAGGACAGCTGGAAACACCATATATTTT.

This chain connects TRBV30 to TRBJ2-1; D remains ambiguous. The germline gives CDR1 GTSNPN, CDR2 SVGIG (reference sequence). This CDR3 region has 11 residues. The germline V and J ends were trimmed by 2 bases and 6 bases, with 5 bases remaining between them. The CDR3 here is CAWSSVNEQFF. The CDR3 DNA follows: TGTGCCTGGAGTTCGGTCAATGAGCAGTTCTTC. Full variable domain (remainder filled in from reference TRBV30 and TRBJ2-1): SQTIHQWPATLVQPVGSPLSLECTVEGTSNPNLYWYRQAAGRGLQLLFYSVGIGQISSEVPQNLSASRPQDRQFILSSKKLLLSDSGFYLCAWSSVNEQFFGPGTRLTVL.

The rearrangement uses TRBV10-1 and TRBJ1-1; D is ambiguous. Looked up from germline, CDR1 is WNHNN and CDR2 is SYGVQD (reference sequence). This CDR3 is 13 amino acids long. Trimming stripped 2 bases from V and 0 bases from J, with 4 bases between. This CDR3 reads CASSETMNTEAFF. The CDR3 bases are TGCGCCAGCAGTGAGACTATGAACACTGAAGCTTTCTTT.

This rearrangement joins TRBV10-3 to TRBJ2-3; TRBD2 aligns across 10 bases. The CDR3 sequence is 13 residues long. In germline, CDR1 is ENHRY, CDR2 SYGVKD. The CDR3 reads CAGTSAITDTQYF. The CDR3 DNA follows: TGTGCGGGGACTAGCGCGATCACAGATACGCAGTATTTT.

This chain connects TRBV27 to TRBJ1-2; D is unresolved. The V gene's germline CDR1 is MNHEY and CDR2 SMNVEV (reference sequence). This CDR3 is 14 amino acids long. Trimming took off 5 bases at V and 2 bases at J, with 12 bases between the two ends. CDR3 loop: CASSRLTENYGYTF. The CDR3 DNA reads TGTGCCAGCAGTCGCCTGACTGAGAACTATGGCTACACCTTC.

CDR3 protein: CATSRDLGEVNTGELFF. The CDR3 DNA reads TGTGCCACCAGCAGAGATCTGGGGGAGGTGAACACCGGGGAGCTGTTTTTT. This chain uses TRBV15 with TRBJ2-2, with D possibly being TRBD2 (6 bases). Germline V gives CDR1 LNHNV, CDR2 YYDKDF (reference sequence). Trimming left V 0 bases short and J 1 base short, with 12 bases between. The CDR3 is 17 amino acids.

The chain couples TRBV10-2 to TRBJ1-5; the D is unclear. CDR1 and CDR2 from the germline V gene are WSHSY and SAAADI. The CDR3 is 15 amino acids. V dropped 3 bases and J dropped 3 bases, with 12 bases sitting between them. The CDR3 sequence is CASSDRGLHNQPQHF. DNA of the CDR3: TGCGCCAGCAGTGACCGCGGACTCCACAATCAGCCCCAGCATTTT.

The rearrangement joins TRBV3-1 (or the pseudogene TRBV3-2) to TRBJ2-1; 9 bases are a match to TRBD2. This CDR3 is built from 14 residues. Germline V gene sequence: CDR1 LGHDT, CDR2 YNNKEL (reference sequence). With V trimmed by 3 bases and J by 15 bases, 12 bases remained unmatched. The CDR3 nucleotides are TGTGCCAGCAGCCAGGCGTCTAGCGGGACTCCTGGGTTCTTC. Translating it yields CASSQASSGTPGFF.